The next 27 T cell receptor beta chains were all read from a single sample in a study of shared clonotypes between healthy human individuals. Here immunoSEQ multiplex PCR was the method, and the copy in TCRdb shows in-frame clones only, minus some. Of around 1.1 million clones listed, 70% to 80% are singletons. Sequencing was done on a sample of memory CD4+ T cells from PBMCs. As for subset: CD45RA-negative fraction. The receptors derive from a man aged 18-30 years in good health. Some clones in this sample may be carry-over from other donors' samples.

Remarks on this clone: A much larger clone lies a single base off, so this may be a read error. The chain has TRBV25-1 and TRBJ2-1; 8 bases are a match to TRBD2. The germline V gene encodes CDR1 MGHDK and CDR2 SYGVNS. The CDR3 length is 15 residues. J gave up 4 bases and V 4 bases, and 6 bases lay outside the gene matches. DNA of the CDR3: TGTGCCAGCAGTGTGGCGGGAGGTCCATACAATGAGCAGTTCTTC. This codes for CASSVAGGPYNEQFF.

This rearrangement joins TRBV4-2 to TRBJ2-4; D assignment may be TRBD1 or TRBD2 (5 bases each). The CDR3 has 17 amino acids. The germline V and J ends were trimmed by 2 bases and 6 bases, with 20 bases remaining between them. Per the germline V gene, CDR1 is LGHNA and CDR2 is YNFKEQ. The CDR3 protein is CASSQKSQGRAGNIQYF. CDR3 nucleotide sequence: TGTGCCAGCAGCCAAAAGAGCCAGGGCCGGGCGGGAAACATTCAGTACTTC.

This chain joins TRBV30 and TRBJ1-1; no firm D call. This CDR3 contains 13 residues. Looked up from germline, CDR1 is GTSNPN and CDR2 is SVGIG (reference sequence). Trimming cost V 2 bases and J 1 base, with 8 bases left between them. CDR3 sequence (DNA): TGTGCCTGGAGTAGATCAGGGAACACTGAAGCTTTCTTT. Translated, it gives CAWSRSGNTEAFF.

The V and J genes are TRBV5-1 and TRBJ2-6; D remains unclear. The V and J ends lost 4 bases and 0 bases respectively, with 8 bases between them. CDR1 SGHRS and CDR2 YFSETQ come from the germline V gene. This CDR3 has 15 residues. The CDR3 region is CASSGRYSGANVLTF. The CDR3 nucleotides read TGCGCCAGCAGCGGACGGTACTCTGGGGCCAACGTCCTGACTTTC.

CDR3 loop: CASMRDRTYTDTQYF. CDR3 nucleotides: TGTGCCAGCATGCGGGACAGGACTTACACAGATACGCAGTATTTT. This sequence joins TRBV28 and TRBJ2-3; 8 bases fit TRBD1. CDR3 length: 15 residues. V trimming: 7 bases; J trimming: 2 bases; junction bases outside the gene matches: 8. CDR1 MDHEN and CDR2 SYDVKM come from the germline V gene.

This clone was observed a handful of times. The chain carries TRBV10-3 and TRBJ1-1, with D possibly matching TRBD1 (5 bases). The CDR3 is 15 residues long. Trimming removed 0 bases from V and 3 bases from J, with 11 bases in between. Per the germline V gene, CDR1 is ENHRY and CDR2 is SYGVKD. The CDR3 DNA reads TGTGCCATCAGTGAGTCGACAGCCGCTGACACTGAAGCTTTCTTT. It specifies CAISESTAADTEAFF.

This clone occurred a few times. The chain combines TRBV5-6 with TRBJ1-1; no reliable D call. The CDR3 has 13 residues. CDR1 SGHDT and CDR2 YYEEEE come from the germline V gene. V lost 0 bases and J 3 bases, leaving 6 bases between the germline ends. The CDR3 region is CASSLGPDTEAFF. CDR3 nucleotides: TGTGCCAGCAGCTTGGGGCCCGACACTGAAGCTTTCTTT.

The CDR3 sequence is CASSSSFGGVNTEAFF. The CDR3 DNA reads TGTGCCAGCAGTTCCTCGTTTGGGGGCGTGAACACTGAAGCTTTCTTT. J is TRBJ1-1 and V is TRBV28; a possible D gene is TRBD1 (6 bases). The CDR3 runs 16 residues. CDR1 is MDHEN and CDR2 is SYDVKM in the germline V gene. Trimming removed 4 bases from V and 0 bases from J, with 15 bases in between. Looking up the rest from reference TRBV28 and TRBJ1-1 gives the full variable domain: DVKVTQSSRYLVKRTGEKVFLECVQDMDHENMFWYRQDPGLGLRLIYFSYDVKMKEKGDIPEGYSVSREKKERFSLILESASTNQTSMYLCASSSSFGGVNTEAFFGQGTRLTVV.

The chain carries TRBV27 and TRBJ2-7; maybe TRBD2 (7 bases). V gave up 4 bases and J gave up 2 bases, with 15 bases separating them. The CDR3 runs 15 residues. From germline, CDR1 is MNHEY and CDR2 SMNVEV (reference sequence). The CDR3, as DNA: TGTGCCAGCAGTTCCCCACGGGGGGCCGCCTACGAGCAGTACTTC. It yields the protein CASSSPRGAAYEQYF.

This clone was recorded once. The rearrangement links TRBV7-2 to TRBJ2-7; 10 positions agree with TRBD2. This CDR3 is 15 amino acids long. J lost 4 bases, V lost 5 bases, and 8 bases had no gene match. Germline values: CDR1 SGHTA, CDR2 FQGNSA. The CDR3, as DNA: TGTGCCAGCAGCCCCACAGCGGGAGGGACGTACGAGCAGTACTTC. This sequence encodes CASSPTAGGTYEQYF.

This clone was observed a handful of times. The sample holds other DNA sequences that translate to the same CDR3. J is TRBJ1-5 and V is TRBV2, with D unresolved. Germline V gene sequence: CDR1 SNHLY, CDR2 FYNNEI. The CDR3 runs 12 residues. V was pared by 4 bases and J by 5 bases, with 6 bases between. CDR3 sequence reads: CASSAGHQPQHF. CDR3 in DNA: TGTGCCAGCAGTGCAGGACATCAGCCCCAGCATTTT.

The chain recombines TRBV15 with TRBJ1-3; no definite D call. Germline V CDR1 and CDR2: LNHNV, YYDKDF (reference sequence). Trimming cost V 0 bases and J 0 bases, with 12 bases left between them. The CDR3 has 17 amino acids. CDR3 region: CATSRDRRVGSGNTIYF. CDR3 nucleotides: TGTGCCACCAGCAGAGATAGGCGGGTCGGCTCTGGAAACACCATATATTTT.

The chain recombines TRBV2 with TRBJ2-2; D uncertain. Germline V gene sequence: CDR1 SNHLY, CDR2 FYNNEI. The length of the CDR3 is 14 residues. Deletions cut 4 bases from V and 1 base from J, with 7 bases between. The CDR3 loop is CASSVSGNTGELFF. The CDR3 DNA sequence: TGTGCCAGCAGTGTTTCAGGGAACACCGGGGAGCTGTTTTTT.

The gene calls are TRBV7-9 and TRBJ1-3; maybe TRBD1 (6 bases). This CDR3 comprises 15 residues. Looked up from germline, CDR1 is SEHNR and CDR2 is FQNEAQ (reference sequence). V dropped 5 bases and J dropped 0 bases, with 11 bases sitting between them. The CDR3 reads CASSPQGGSGNTIYF. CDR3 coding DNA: TGTGCCAGCAGCCCACAGGGCGGCTCTGGAAACACCATATATTTT.

The CDR3 here is CASSVGSTAALSYEQYF. The CDR3 DNA sequence: TGTGCCAGCAGCGTAGGGTCTACAGCGGCTCTATCCTACGAGCAGTACTTC. The chain is built from TRBV9 and TRBJ2-7, with D tentatively TRBD2 (5 bases). Trimming removed 0 bases from V and 1 base from J, with 17 bases in between. Looked up from germline, CDR1 is SGDLS and CDR2 is YYNGEE. This CDR3 has 17 residues.

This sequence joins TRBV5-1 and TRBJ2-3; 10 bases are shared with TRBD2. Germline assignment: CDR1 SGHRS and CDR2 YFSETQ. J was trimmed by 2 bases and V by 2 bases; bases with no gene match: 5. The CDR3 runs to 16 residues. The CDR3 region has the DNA TGCGCCAGCAGCTTCCTAGCGGGAGCCTCCACAGATACGCAGTATTTT. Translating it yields CASSFLAGASTDTQYF.

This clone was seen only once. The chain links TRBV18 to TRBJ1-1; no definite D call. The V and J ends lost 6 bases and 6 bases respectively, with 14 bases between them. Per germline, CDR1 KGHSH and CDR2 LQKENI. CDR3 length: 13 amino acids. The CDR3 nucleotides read TGTGCCAGCTCCGTGGGCCAGTTCCCTGAAGCTTTCTTT. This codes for CASSVGQFPEAFF.

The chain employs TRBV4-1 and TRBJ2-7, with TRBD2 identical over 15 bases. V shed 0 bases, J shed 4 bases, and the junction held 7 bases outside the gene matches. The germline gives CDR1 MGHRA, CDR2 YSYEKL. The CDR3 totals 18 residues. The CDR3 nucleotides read TGCGCCAGCAGCCAAGAAGGCGGGACTAGCGGGAGGAAGTACGAGCAGTACTTC. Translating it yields CASSQEGGTSGRKYEQYF.

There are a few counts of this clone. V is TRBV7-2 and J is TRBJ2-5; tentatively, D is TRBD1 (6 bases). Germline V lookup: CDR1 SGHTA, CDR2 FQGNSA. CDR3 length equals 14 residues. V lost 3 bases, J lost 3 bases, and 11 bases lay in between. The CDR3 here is CASSFSTGEETQYF. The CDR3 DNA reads TGTGCCAGCAGCTTCTCGACAGGCGAAGAGACCCAGTACTTC.

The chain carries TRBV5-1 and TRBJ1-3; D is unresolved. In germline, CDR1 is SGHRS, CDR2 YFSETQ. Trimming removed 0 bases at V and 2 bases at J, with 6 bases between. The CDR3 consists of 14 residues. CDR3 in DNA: TGCGCCAGCAGCTTGGAGGCGCCTGGAAACACCATATATTTT. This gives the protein CASSLEAPGNTIYF.

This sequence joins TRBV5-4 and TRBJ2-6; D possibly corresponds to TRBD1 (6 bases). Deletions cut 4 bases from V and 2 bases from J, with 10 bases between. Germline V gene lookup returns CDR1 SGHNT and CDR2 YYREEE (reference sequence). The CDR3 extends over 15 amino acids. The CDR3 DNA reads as TGTGCCAGCAGCGTGAAGGGGGCTGGGGCCAACGTCCTGACTTTC. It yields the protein CASSVKGAGANVLTF.

CDR3 sequence: CASSWSPDSGANVLTF. The DNA of the CDR3 is TGTGCCAGCAGCTGGAGTCCTGACTCTGGGGCCAACGTCCTGACTTTC. The rearrangement links TRBV5-4 to TRBJ2-6; D unclear. The V and J ends lost 3 bases and 0 bases respectively, with 10 bases between them. Per germline, CDR1 SGHNT and CDR2 YYREEE (reference sequence). The CDR3 runs to 16 residues.

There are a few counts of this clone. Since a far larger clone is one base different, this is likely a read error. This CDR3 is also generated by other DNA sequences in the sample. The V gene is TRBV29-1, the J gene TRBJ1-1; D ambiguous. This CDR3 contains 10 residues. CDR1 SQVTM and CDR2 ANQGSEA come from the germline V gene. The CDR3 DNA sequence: TGCAGCGGGCAGAACACTGAAGCTTTCTTC. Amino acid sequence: CSGQNTEAFF.

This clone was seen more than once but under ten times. The chain's CDR3 is CASSFGRPPTDTQYF. CDR3 in DNA: TGCGCCAGCAGCTTTGGTCGGCCGCCCACAGATACGCAGTATTTT. The chain is built from TRBV5-1 and TRBJ2-3; D call uncertain. The CDR3 loop spans 15 amino acids. Trimming stripped 2 bases from V and 2 bases from J, with 12 bases between. Germline V gives CDR1 SGHRS, CDR2 YFSETQ.

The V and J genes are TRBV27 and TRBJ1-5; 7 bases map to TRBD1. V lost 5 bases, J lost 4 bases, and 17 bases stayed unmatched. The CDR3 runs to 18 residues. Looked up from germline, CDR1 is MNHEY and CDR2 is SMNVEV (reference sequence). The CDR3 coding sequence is TGTGCCAGCAGTCCGATTCCGGGACAGCGGAGAGGGAATCAGCCCCAGCATTTT. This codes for CASSPIPGQRRGNQPQHF.

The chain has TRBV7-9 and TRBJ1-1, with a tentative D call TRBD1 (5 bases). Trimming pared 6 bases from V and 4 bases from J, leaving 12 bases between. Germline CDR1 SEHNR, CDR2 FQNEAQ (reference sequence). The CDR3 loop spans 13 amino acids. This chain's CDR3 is CASRRSGGTEAFF. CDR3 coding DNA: TGTGCCAGCAGGAGGTCCGGGGGCACTGAAGCTTTCTTT.

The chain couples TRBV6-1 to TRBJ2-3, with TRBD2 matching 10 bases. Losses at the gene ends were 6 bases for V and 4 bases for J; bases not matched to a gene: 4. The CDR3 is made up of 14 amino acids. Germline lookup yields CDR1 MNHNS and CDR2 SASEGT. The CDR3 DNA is TGTGCCAGCAGGGCAGCGGGAGGGCCAGATACGCAGTATTTT. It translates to CASRAAGGPDTQYF.